This T cell receptor beta chain is from a study of blood T cell repertoires in COVID-19. Whole-study context: Acute and convalescent COVID-19 samples came from the United States, Italy and Spain. PBMCs, B-cell-depleted T cells, or T cells were the source of the cDNA or gDNA that made up the material.

Trimming shortened V by 5 bases and J by 0 bases, and 11 bases separated the two germline ends. CDR3 length equals 15 residues. CDR1 and CDR2 (germline): SGHTA, FQGNSA. Enrolled through a virtual design, the participants were between 18 and 89 years of age and came from 24 US areas. How the authors handled the data: From reference gene primer amplification, estimates of nucleated cell counts were derived. TCRdb's table, derived via immunoSEQ multiplex PCR, lists solely in-frame clones and lacks some. V and J calls and clone size are those listed in that table; D and trimming were worked out from the DNA. The sample lists hundreds of thousands of clones, just under 90% seen once, with roughly 2.9% in the top ten.

The V gene is TRBV7-2, the J gene TRBJ1-3; D may be TRBD1 (6 bases). The sample was PBMCs or T cells enriched from blood (not recorded which). The clonotype comes from a woman aged 45-65 years who had been exposed to COVID-19. The CDR3: CASSRDTISGNTIYF. DNA for the CDR3: TGTGCCAGCAGCCGGGACACCATCTCTGGAAACACCATATATTTT.